This TCR beta chain stems from a study of cytomegalovirus exposure and HLA in healthy donors. Study-level results: The classifier, whose performance was assessed in both the original and validation cohorts, reportedly diagnosed cytomegalovirus status with high specificity and sensitivity. Many donors shared some public TCRs, even though most TCR sequences were rare. It was confirmed in vitro that a few of the CMV-associated chains were specific for CMV antigens.

Per germline, CDR1 MNHNS and CDR2 SASEGT. Trimming removed 4 bases at V and 5 bases at J, with 22 bases between. The CDR3 totals 17 residues. A note on this clone: The antigen remains unidentified.

The protocol was immunoSEQ multiplex PCR, while the TCRdb copy is restricted to in-frame clones and leaves out a portion. The data contain about 120,000 clones, 89% of them singletons. Donors came from a validation cohort of over 100 subjects, distinct from the first 666-subject cohort. V is TRBV6-1 and J is TRBJ2-3; tentatively, D is TRBD2 (7 bases). Sequencing input: PBMCs. This sequence originates from a woman younger than 30 in good health and CMV-seronegative. CDR3 loop: CASSGGGWRGRLDTQYF. As DNA, the CDR3 is TGTGCCAGCAGTGGAGGGGGTTGGCGGGGGAGGTTAGATACGCAGTATTTT.